The sample holds many counts of the clone carrying this TCR beta chain. Its antigen remains unidentified. These data come from a study of neurological immune-mediated disorders. V dropped 0 bases and J dropped 1 base, with 6 bases sitting between them. The CDR3 length is 14 residues. Per the germline V gene, CDR1 is SQVTM and CDR2 is ANQGSEA. Study-level results: Because no CDR3 amino acid sequences were shared across subjects by expanded clones, private repertoires were suggested in all groups.

Synthesis of cDNA was performed by 5'RACE using 10-nucleotide random UMIs. TCRdb reprocessed the 5' RACE reads with MiXCR, giving one entry per CDR3 protein. Here the sample spans about 76,000 distinct CDR3 sequences, under 20% being singletons. Sequencing was done on a sample of PBMCs. The rearrangement links TRBV29-1 to TRBJ2-2; D call uncertain. This clonotype was sampled from a woman between 35 and 50 years old in good health. CDR3 sequence (DNA): TGCAGCGTTGAAGATCCAGGGAACACCGGGGAGCTGTTTTTT. Its protein is CSVEDPGNTGELFF.